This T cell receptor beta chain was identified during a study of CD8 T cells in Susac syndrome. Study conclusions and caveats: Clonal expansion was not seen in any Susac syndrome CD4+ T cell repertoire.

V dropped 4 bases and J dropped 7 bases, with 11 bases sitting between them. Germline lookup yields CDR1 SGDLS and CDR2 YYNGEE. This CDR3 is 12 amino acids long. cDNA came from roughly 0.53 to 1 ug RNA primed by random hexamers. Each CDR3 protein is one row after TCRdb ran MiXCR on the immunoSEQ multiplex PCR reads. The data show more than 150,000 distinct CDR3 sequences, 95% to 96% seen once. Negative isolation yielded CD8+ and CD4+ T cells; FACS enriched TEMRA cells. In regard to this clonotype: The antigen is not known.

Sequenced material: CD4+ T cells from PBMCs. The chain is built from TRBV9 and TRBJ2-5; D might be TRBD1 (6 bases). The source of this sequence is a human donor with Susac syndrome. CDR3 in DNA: TGTGCCAGCAGCTACAGGGAAGGGACCCAGTACTTC. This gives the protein CASSYREGTQYF. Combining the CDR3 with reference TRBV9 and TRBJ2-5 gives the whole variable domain DSGVTQTPKHLITATGQRVTLRCSPRSGDLSVYWYQQSLDQGLQFLIQYYNGEERAKGNILERFSAQQFPDLHSELNLSSLELGDSALYFCASSYREGTQYFGPGTRLLVL.